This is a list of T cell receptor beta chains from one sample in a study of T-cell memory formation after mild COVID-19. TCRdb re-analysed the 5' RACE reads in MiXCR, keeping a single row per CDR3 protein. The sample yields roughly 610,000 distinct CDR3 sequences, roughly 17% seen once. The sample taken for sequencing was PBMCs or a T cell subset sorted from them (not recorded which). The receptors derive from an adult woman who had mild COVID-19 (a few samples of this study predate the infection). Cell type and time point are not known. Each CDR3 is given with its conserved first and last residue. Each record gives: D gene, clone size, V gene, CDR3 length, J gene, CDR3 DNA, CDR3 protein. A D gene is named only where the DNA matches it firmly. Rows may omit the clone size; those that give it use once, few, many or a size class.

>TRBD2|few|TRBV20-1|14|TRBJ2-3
TGCAGTGCTCAGCGGGAGGGATCCACAGATACGCAGTATTTT
CSAQREGSTDTQYF
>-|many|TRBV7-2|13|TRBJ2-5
TGTGCCAGCAGCTTATCCAGGGTGGAGACCCAGTACTTC
CASSLSRVETQYF
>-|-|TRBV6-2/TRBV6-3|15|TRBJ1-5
TGTGCCAGCAGTTACTCCTGGCAGGGCAATCAGCCCCAGCATTTT
CASSYSWQGNQPQHF
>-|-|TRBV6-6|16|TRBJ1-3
TGTGCCAGCGGGGACGCGGGACGCAACTCTGGAAACACCATATATTTT
CASGDAGRNSGNTIYF
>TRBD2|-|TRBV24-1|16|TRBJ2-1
TGTGCCACCAGTGACCCAGCGGGAAAGATCTACAATGAGCAGTTCTTC
CATSDPAGKIYNEQFF
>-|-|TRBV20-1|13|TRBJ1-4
TGCAGTGCTAGTGTGGACAGTAATGAAAAACTGTTTTTT
CSASVDSNEKLFF
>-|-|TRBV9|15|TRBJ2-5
TGTGCCAGCAGCGTAGACGGGGGGCGTGGAGAGACCCAGTACTTC
CASSVDGGRGETQYF
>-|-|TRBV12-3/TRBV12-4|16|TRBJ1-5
TGTGCCAGCAGTTTAGGGCCAGGGAGAGCGGATCAGCCCCAGCATTTT
CASSLGPGRADQPQHF
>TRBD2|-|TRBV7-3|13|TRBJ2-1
TGTGCCAGCTGCCCCGGGACTAGCGGTGAGCAGTTCTTC
CASCPGTSGEQFF
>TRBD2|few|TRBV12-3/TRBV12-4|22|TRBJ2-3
TGTGCCAGCAGTTTAGCGCTAAGGGGTAGTGGGTCTAGCGGGGTTAGCACAGATACGCAGTATTTT
CASSLALRGSGSSGVSTDTQYF
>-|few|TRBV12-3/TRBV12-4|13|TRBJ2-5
TGTGCCAGCAGTTCTCGACTGTTGGAGACCCAGTACTTC
CASSSRLLETQYF
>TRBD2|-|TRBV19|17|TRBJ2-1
TGTGCCAGTAGTATAGAAGGACTAGCGGGAGGGAACAATGAGCAGTTCTTC
CASSIEGLAGGNNEQFF
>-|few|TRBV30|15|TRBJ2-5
TGTGCCTGGAGTCCGAGACAGCCGGTCCAAGAGACCCAGTACTTC
CAWSPRQPVQETQYF
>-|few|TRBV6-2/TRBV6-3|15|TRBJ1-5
TGTGCCAGCAGCCGTACCTGGCGGGGCAATCAGCCCCAGCATTTT
CASSRTWRGNQPQHF
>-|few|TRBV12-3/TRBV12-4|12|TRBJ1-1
TGTGCCAGCAGTTTTTCCAGGGGTGAAGCTTTCTTT
CASSFSRGEAFF
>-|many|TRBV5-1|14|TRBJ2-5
TGCGCCAGCAGCCCCAGCCAGGTGAGAGAGGGCCAGTACTTC
CASSPSQVREGQYF
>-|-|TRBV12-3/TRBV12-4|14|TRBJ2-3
TGTGCCAGCAGTTTCTTACTGGGGACAGATACGCAGTATTTT
CASSFLLGTDTQYF
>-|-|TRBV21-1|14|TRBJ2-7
TGTGCCAGCAGCAAAGGGCCAGACAGCTTAGAGCAGTACTTC
CASSKGPDSLEQYF
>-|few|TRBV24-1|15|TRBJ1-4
TGTGCCACCAGTGCTACGACAGGCGCGAATGAAAAACTGTTTTTT
CATSATTGANEKLFF
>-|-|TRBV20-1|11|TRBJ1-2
TGCAGTGCTAGAGTCCGGGTTGGCTACACCTTC
CSARVRVGYTF
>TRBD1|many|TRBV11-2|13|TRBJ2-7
TGTGCCAGCAGCTACGGGACAGCCTACGAGCAGTACTTC
CASSYGTAYEQYF
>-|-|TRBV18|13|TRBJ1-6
TGTGCCAGCTCAGAAGGGTCTGGATCACCCCTCCACTTT
CASSEGSGSPLHF
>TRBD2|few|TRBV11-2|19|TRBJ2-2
TGTGCCAGCAGCTTAGATAGTTGGAGGCGGACTAGCTGGACCGGGGAGCTGTTTTTT
CASSLDSWRRTSWTGELFF
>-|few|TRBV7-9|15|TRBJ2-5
TGTGCCAGCAGCCCGGCAGGACGACCTTATGGGACCCAGTACTTC
CASSPAGRPYGTQYF
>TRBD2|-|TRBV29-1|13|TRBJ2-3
TGCAGCGCCCAACTAGCGGGAGTGGTTACGCAGTATTTT
CSAQLAGVVTQYF
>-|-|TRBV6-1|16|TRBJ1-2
TGTGCCAGCACCAGGACGGCGACTCTACCCGTCTATGGCTACACCTTC
CASTRTATLPVYGYTF
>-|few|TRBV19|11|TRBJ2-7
TGTAGCGCAGGGCCCTCCTACGAGCAGTACTTC
CSAGPSYEQYF
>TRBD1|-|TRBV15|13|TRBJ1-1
TGTGCCACCCGGACAGGGGGTGGCACTGAAGCTTTCTTT
CATRTGGGTEAFF
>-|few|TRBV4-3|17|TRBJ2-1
TGCGCCAGCAGCCAAGGTGGGGCCCCGCAGGACTACAATGAGCAGTTCTTC
CASSQGGAPQDYNEQFF
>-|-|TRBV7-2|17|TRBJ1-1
TGTGCCAGCAGCCTGGAAAGAGGGGCTAAAATGAACACTGAAGCTTTCTTT
CASSLERGAKMNTEAFF
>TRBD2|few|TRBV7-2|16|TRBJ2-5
TGTGCCAGCAGCTTTGTAGCGGGACCCTCACAAGAGACCCAGTACTTC
CASSFVAGPSQETQYF
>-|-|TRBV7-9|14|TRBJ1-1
TGTGCCAGCAGCCCTCAACAGGGGAACACTGAAGCTTTCTTT
CASSPQQGNTEAFF
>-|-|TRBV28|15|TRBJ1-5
TGTGCCAGCAGTTTCCCCGGGAGGGCCAATCAGCCCCAGCATTTT
CASSFPGRANQPQHF
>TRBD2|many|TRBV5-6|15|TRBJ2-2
TGTGCCAGCAGCTTGTTTCGGGGGGACACCGGGGAGCTGTTTTTT
CASSLFRGDTGELFF